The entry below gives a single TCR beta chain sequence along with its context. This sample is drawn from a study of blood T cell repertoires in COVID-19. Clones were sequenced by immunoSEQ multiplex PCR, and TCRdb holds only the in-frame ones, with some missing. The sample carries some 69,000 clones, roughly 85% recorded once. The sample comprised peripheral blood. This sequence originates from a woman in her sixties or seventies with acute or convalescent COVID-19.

The CDR3 DNA is TGTGCCAGCAAACACGGGCAGGGAAGCTCCTACGAGCAGTACTTC. This sequence encodes CASKHGQGSSYEQYF. The chain employs TRBV19 and TRBJ2-7, with TRBD1 as a possible D gene (5 bases). CDR3 length equals 15 residues. Trimming took off 9 bases at V and 0 bases at J, with 18 bases between the two ends. Germline CDR1 LNHDA, CDR2 SQIVND (reference sequence).